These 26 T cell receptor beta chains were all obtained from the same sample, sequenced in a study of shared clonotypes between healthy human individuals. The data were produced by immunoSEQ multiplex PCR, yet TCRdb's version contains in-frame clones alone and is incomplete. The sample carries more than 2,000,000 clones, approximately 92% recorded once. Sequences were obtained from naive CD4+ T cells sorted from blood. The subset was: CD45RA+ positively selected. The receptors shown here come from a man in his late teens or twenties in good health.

In nucleotides, the CDR3 is TGTGCCAGTAGCGACAACAGTGACTATGGCTACACCTTC. Translated: CASSDNSDYGYTF. The V and J genes are TRBV19 and TRBJ1-2, with D uncertain. The V gene lost 6 bases and the J gene lost 3 bases, with 11 bases spanning the gap. Germline CDR1 is LNHDA and CDR2 is SQIVND (reference sequence). The CDR3 contains 13 residues.

The CDR3 region has the DNA TGTGCCAGCATCCCTGGAGACAGGGGGCCCGAGCAGTACTTC. Translation: CASIPGDRGPEQYF. The rearrangement uses TRBV7-8 and TRBJ2-7, with 10 bases aligning to TRBD1. This CDR3 spans 14 amino acids. CDR1 and CDR2 from the germline V gene are SGHVS and FQNEAQ. The V segment lost 7 bases and the J segment 6 bases; nucleotides outside the gene matches: 9. The full variable domain, with the rest looked up from reference TRBV7-8 and TRBJ2-7, is GAGVSQSPRYKVAKRGQDVALRCDPISGHVSLFWYQQALGQGPEFLTYFQNEAQLDKSGLPSDRFFAERPEGSVSTLKIQRTQQEDSAVYLCASIPGDRGPEQYFGPGTRLTVT.

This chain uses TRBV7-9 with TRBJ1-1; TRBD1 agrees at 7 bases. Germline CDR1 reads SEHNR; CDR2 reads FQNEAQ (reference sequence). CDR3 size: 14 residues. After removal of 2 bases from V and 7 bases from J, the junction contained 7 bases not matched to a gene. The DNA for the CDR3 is TGTGCCAGCAGCTTATGGACAGGCGAGAATGAAGCTTTCTTT. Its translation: CASSLWTGENEAFF.

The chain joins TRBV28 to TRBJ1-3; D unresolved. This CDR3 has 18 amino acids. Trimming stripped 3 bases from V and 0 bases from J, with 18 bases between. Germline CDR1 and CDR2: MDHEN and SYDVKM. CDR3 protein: CASSFGGRIGPSGNTIYF. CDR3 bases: TGTGCCAGCAGTTTCGGCGGGCGGATTGGGCCCTCTGGAAACACCATATATTTT.

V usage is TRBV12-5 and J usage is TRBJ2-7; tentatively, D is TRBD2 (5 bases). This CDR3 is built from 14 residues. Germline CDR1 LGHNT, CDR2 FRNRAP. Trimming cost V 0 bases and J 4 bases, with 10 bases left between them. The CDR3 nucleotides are TGTGCTAGTGGTTTGGTACTAGGTCCGTACGAGCAGTACTTC. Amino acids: CASGLVLGPYEQYF.

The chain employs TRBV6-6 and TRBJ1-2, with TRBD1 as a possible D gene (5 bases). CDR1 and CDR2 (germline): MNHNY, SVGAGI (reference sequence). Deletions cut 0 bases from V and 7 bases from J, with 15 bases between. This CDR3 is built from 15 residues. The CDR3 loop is CASSYSGQAFRGYTF. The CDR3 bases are TGTGCCAGCAGTTACTCGGGGCAGGCATTTCGTGGCTACACCTTC.

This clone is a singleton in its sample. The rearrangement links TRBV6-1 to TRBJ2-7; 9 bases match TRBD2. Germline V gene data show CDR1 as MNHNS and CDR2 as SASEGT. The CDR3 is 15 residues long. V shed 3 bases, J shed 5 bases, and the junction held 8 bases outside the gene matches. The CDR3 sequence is CASSDPLAGMDEQYF. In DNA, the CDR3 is TGTGCCAGCAGTGATCCCCTAGCGGGAATGGACGAGCAGTACTTC.

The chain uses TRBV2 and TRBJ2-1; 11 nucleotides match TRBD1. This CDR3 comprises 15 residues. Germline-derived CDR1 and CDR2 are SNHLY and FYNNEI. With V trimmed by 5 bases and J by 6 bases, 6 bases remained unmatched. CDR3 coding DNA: TGTGCCAGCAGTTTGGAGGACAGGGGGCGCAATGAGCAGTTCTTC. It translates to CASSLEDRGRNEQFF.

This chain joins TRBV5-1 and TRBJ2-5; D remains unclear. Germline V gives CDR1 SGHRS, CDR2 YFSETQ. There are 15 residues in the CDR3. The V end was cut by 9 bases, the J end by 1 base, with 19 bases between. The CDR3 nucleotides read TGCGCCACCTCGAGAACCTCCATCACCCAAGAGACCCAGTACTTC. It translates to CATSRTSITQETQYF.

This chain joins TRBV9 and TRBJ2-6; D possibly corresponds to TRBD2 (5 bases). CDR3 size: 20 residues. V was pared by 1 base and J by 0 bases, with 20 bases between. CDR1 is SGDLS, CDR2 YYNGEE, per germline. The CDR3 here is CASSVTVEAGGYSGANVLTF. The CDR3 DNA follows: TGTGCCAGCAGCGTAACCGTGGAGGCTGGCGGATACTCTGGGGCCAACGTCCTGACTTTC. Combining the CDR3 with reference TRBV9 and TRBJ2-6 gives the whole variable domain DSGVTQTPKHLITATGQRVTLRCSPRSGDLSVYWYQQSLDQGLQFLIQYYNGEERAKGNILERFSAQQFPDLHSELNLSSLELGDSALYFCASSVTVEAGGYSGANVLTFGAGSRLTVL.

In DNA form, the CDR3 reads TGCGCCAGCAGCTTAGAAACCAGCTCTGGAAACACCATATATTTT. It specifies CASSLETSSGNTIYF. This rearrangement joins TRBV5-1 to TRBJ1-3; no clear D. The CDR3 runs to 15 residues. V was pared by 2 bases and J by 0 bases, with 9 bases between. Germline CDR1 reads SGHRS; CDR2 reads YFSETQ.

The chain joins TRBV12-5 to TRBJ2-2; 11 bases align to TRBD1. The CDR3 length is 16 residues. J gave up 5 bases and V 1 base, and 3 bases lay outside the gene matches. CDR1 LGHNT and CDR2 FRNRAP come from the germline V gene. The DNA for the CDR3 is TGTGCTAGTGGTTTGGACGGGGACAGGGGGACCGGGGAGCTGTTTTTT. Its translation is CASGLDGDRGTGELFF.

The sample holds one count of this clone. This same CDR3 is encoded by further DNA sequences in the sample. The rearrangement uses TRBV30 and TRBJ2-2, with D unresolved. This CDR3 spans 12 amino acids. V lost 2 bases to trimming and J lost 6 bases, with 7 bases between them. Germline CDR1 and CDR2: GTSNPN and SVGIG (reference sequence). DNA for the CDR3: TGTGCCTGGAGTCCTGGGTCCGGGGAGCTGTTTTTT. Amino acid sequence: CAWSPGSGELFF.

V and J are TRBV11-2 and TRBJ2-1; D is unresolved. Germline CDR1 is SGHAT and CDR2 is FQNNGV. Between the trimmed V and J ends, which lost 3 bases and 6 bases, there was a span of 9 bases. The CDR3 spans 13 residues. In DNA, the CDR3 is TGTGCCAGCAGCTTCTTGGCGAGCAATGAGCAGTTCTTC. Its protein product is CASSFLASNEQFF.

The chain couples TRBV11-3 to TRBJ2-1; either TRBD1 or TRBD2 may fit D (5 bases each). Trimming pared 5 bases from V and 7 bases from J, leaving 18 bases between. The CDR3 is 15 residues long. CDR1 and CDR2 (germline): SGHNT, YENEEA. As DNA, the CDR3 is TGTGCCAGCAGCCTCAGCGGTGGGGCGTCTAATGAGCAGTTCTTC. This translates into CASSLSGGASNEQFF.

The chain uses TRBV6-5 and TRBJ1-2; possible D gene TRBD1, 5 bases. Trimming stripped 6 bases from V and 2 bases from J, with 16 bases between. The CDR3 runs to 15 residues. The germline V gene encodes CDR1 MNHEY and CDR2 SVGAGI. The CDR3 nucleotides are TGTGCCAGCAGCTCGGGGGGACTTGGGAACTATGGCTACACCTTC. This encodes CASSSGGLGNYGYTF.

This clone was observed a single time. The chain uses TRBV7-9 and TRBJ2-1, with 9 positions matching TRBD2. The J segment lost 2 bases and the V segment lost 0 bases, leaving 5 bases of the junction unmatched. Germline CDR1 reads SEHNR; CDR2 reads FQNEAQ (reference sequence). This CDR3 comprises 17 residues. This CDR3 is CASSLARLADTYNEQFF. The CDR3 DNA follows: TGTGCCAGCAGCTTAGCGCGACTAGCGGACACCTACAATGAGCAGTTCTTC.

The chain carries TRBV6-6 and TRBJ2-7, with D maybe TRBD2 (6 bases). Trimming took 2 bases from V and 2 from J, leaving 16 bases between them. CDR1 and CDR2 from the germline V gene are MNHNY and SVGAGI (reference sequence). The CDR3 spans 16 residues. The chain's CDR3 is CASSYAGGTAPYEQYF. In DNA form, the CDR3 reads TGTGCCAGCAGTTACGCAGGCGGGACGGCCCCCTACGAGCAGTACTTC.

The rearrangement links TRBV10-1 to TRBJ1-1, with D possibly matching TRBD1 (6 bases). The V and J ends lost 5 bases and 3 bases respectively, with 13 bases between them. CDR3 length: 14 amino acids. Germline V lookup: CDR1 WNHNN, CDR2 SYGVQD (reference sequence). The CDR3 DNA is TGCGCCAGCAGTCCCGACAGGACCTACACTGAAGCTTTCTTT. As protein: CASSPDRTYTEAFF.

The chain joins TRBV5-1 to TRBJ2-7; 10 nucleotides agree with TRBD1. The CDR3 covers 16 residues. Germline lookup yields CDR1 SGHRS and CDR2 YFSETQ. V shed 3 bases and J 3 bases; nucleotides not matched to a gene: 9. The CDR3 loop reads CASSSSGTGAGYEQYF. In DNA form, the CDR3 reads TGCGCCAGCAGCTCCTCCGGGACAGGGGCCGGCTACGAGCAGTACTTC.

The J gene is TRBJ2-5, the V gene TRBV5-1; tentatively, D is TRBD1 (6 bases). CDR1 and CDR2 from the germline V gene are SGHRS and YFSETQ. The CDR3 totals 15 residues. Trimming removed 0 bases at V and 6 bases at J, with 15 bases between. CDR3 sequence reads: CASSLGQGSRQTQYF. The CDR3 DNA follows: TGCGCCAGCAGCTTGGGTCAGGGGAGCAGACAGACCCAGTACTTC.

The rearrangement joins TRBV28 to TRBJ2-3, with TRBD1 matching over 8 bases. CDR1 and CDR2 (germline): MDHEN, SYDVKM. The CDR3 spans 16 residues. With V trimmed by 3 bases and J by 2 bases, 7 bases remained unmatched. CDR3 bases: TGTGCCAGCAGTTTCCCACAGGGGGGTGACACAGATACGCAGTATTTT. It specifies CASSFPQGGDTDTQYF.

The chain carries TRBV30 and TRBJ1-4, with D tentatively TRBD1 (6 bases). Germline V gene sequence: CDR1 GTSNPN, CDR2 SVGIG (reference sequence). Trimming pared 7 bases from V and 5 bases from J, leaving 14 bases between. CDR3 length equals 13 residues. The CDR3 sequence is CASQGGSNEKLFF. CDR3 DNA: TGTGCCTCCCAAGGGGGGTCGAATGAAAAACTGTTTTTT.

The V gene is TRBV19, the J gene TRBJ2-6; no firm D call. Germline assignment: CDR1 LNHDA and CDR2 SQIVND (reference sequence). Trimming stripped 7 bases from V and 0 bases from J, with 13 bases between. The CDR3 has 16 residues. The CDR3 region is CASTEPRPSGANVLTF. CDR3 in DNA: TGTGCCAGTACCGAACCCCGGCCCTCTGGGGCCAACGTCCTGACTTTC.

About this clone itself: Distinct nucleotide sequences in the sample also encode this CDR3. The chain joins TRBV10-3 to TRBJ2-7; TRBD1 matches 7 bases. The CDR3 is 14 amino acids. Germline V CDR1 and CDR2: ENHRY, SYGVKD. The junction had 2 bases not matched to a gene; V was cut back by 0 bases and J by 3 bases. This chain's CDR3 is CAISESGQSYEQYF. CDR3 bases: TGTGCCATCAGTGAGTCGGGACAGAGCTACGAGCAGTACTTC.

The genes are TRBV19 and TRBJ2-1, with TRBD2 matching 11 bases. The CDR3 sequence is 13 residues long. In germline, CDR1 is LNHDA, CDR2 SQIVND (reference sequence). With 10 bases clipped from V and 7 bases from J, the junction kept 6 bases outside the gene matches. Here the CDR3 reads CATFSGRANEQFF. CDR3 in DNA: TGTGCCACCTTTAGCGGGAGGGCTAATGAGCAGTTCTTC.